These 6 T cell receptor beta chains share one sample of origin, sequenced in a study of T-cell reconstitution after alpha-beta-depleted transplantation in children. Unique molecular identifiers were incorporated into the prepared TCRbeta library. Via MiXCR, TCRdb re-called the PCR reads, giving one row per CDR3 protein. Found here are under 250,000 distinct CDR3 sequences, approximately 15% of them singletons; the top ten hold around 44%. The input for sequencing was PBMCs, mostly from graft donor cells, taken 360 days after TCRalphabeta/CD19-depleted stem cell transplant. The receptors derive from a male patient aged 2-15 years who had a stem cell transplant for acute lymphoblastic leukemia, so the T cells may come from the graft donor.

V usage is TRBV20-1 and J usage is TRBJ2-3; D is unclear. V was trimmed by 6 bases and J by 5 bases, leaving 6 bases between them. This CDR3 spans 10 amino acids. Germline CDR1 reads DFQATT; CDR2 reads SNEGSKA (reference sequence). In DNA, the CDR3 is TGCAGTGCACGAGAAGATACGCAGTATTTT. Translating it yields CSAREDTQYF.

V is TRBV20-1 and J is TRBJ2-7, with D maybe TRBD2 (5 bases). The V end lost 3 bases, the J end lost 8 bases, and 14 bases lay between the germline ends. CDR1 and CDR2 from the germline V gene are DFQATT and SNEGSKA (reference sequence). The CDR3 runs 12 residues. Here the CDR3 DNA reads TGCAGTGCTAGTGGACTCGTCTCTCAGCAGTACTTC. Residues: CSASGLVSQQYF.

The chain joins TRBV7-8 to TRBJ1-5; D call uncertain. V was shortened by 1 base and J by 3 bases, with 10 bases between the two germline ends. CDR1 SGHVS and CDR2 FQNEAQ come from the germline V gene. The CDR3 extends over 15 amino acids. The CDR3 here is CASSLEGRDNQPQHF. CDR3 nucleotide sequence: TGTGCCAGCAGCTTAGAAGGGAGGGACAATCAGCCCCAGCATTTT.

In this sample, this clonotype turned up a few times. This chain uses TRBV6-5 with TRBJ2-3; D not certain. The CDR3 spans 11 residues. Germline V gene lookup returns CDR1 MNHEY and CDR2 SVGAGI. Trimming stripped 8 bases from V and 0 bases from J, with 3 bases between. DNA for the CDR3: TGTGCCAGCCAGAGCACAGATACGCAGTATTTT. Translating it yields CASQSTDTQYF.

CDR3 in DNA: TGTGCCAGCAGATCGGGACAGCCTAACACCGGGGAGCTGTTTTTT. Translation: CASRSGQPNTGELFF. This sequence joins TRBV12-3 or TRBV12-4 and TRBJ2-2; 7 bases are shared with TRBD1. The V segment lost 6 bases and the J segment 2 bases; nucleotides outside the gene matches: 6. This CDR3 is 15 amino acids long.

J is TRBJ2-7 and V is TRBV20-1; D uncertain. The CDR3 has 12 amino acids. Germline lookup yields CDR1 DFQATT and CDR2 SNEGSKA (reference sequence). V lost 0 bases to trimming and J lost 7 bases, with 10 bases between them. This chain's CDR3 is CSARDFVGEQYF. The CDR3 coding sequence is TGCAGTGCTAGAGATTTCGTGGGGGAGCAGTACTTC.